The rows below give T cell receptor beta chains drawn from one sample of a study of blood T cell repertoires in COVID-19. Only in-frame clones appear in the TCRdb table, and some are missing; sequencing was by immunoSEQ multiplex PCR. The profile shows some 110,000 clones, approximately 74% of them singletons. Sequencing was done on a sample of peripheral blood. The receptor source for this set is an elderly man with COVID-19, enrolled during active disease. Each CDR3 is given with its conserved first and last residue. A D gene is named only where the DNA matches it firmly. Expanded clones are given a class, and other clones once, few, many or no size at all.

size,J,V,D,length,CDR3,DNA
.,TRBJ1-2,TRBV7-2,TRBD1,15,CASSPGGTRDYGYTF,TGTGCCAGCAGCCCAGGGGGAACCCGGGACTATGGCTACACCTTC
.,TRBJ2-7,TRBV6-2/TRBV6-3,.,16,CASSRAGGSGDYEQYF,TGTGCCAGCAGTCGCGCGGGTGGTAGCGGAGACTACGAGCAGTACTTC
once,TRBJ1-1,TRBV28,TRBD1,16,CASRRQGDPMNTEAFF,TGTGCCAGCAGACGTCAGGGGGATCCCATGAACACTGAAGCTTTCTTT
.,TRBJ1-6,TRBV28,.,17,CASSLTARDSYNSPLHF,TGTGCCAGCAGTTTAACTGCGAGGGACTCCTATAATTCACCCCTCCACTTT
.,TRBJ2-7,TRBV19,.,14,CASSIDGEVYEQYF,TGTGCCAGTAGTATCGACGGGGAAGTCTACGAGCAGTACTTC
.,TRBJ2-1,TRBV24-1,.,11,CATSVRNEQFF,TGTGCCACCAGTGTTCGGAATGAGCAGTTCTTC
.,TRBJ1-4,TRBV18,.,13,CASSPRRDEKLFF,TGTGCCAGCTCACCGAGACGGGATGAAAAACTGTTTTTT
.,TRBJ2-3,TRBV7-2,.,15,CASSLVAESTDTQYF,TGTGCCAGCAGCTTAGTAGCGGAAAGCACAGATACGCAGTATTTT
.,TRBJ2-7,TRBV6-5,.,12,CATEGYSYEQYF,TGTGCCACGGAGGGGTACTCCTACGAGCAGTACTTC
.,TRBJ1-6,TRBV4-3,.,18,CASSHLTHRDFYNSPLHF,TGCGCCAGCAGCCATCTGACGCACCGGGACTTCTATAATTCACCCCTCCACTTT
.,TRBJ1-2,TRBV2,TRBD1,14,CASSAHWTGTGYTF,TGTGCCAGCAGTGCACATTGGACAGGGACGGGCTACACCTTC
few,TRBJ1-1,TRBV12-3/TRBV12-4,.,13,CASSQIENTEAFF,TGTGCCAGCAGCCAAATAGAGAACACTGAAGCTTTCTTT
.,TRBJ1-3,TRBV18,TRBD1,15,CASSPSTGAGNTIYF,TGTGCCAGCTCACCCTCGACAGGGGCAGGAAACACCATATATTTT
.,TRBJ2-1,TRBV5-1,.,15,CASSAQGAGVDEQFF,TGCGCCAGCAGCGCCCAGGGGGCGGGAGTTGATGAGCAGTTCTTC
.,TRBJ1-1,TRBV29-1,TRBD1,12,CSVVTGGSEAFF,TGCAGCGTTGTTACAGGGGGCTCTGAAGCTTTCTTT
few,TRBJ2-2,TRBV24-1,.,15,CATSDFDSNTGELFF,TGTGCCACCAGTGATTTCGACAGCAACACCGGGGAGCTGTTTTTT
.,TRBJ2-7,TRBV7-2,TRBD2,14,CASSLGAGAYEQYF,TGTGCCAGCAGCTTAGGGGCGGGAGCCTACGAGCAGTACTTC
.,TRBJ2-3,TRBV6-5,TRBD2,15,CASSYGSGSTDTQYF,TGTGCCAGCAGTTACGGTAGCGGGAGCACAGATACGCAGTATTTT
.,TRBJ2-2,TRBV12-3/TRBV12-4,.,13,CASSLRLAGELFF,TGTGCCAGCAGTTTAAGACTAGCCGGGGAGCTGTTTTTT
few,TRBJ2-2,TRBV7-6,TRBD2,15,CASRTSGSVAGELFF,TGTGCCAGCAGGACCAGCGGGAGCGTAGCCGGGGAGCTGTTTTTT
.,TRBJ2-5,TRBV9,TRBD2,16,CASSPNSRLAGETQYF,TGTGCCAGCAGCCCTAACAGTCGACTAGCGGGAGAGACCCAGTACTTC
once,TRBJ1-6,TRBV7-9,.,13,CASSLAQGRPLHF,TGTGCCAGCAGCTTAGCGCAGGGCAGACCCCTCCACTTT
.,TRBJ1-2,TRBV28,.,13,CASIQGNNYGYTF,TGTGCCAGCATTCAGGGAAATAACTATGGCTACACCTTC
.,TRBJ1-1,TRBV29-1,.,12,CSVSDRGTEAFF,TGCAGCGTTTCGGACAGAGGAACTGAAGCTTTCTTT
few,TRBJ2-5,TRBV28,TRBD2,14,CASSVAGDQETQYF,TGTGCCAGTTCGGTAGCGGGGGATCAAGAGACCCAGTACTTC
.,TRBJ2-1,TRBV7-3,.,15,CASSPLDSRDNEQFF,TGTGCCAGCAGCCCGCTTGACAGTCGGGACAATGAGCAGTTCTTC
.,TRBJ2-1,TRBV9,.,16,CASSVGAGQPYNEQFF,TGTGCCAGCAGCGTAGGGGCAGGGCAACCCTACAATGAGCAGTTCTTC
.,TRBJ2-1,TRBV6-5,TRBD2,13,CASSMTSGYEQFF,TGTGCCAGCAGCATGACTAGCGGGTATGAGCAGTTCTTC
.,TRBJ2-2,TRBV2,TRBD2,16,CASRGTSGSFTGELFF,TGTGCCAGCAGGGGAACTAGCGGGAGTTTCACCGGGGAGCTGTTTTTT
.,TRBJ1-1,TRBV3-1/TRBV3-2,.,13,CASSLGQNTEAFF,TGTGCCAGCAGCCTGGGACAGAACACTGAAGCTTTCTTT
.,TRBJ1-3,TRBV7-6,TRBD1,18,CASSLGAGGLGAGNTIYF,TGTGCCAGCAGCTTAGGGGCAGGGGGTTTGGGTGCTGGAAACACCATATATTTT
many,TRBJ1-2,TRBV2,TRBD1,13,CASSGQGAQGYTF,TGTGCCAGCAGTGGGCAGGGGGCGCAAGGCTACACCTTC
.,TRBJ2-1,TRBV6-6,.,14,CASSTRDKYNEQFF,TGTGCCAGCAGCACTCGGGACAAATACAATGAGCAGTTCTTC
.,TRBJ1-4,TRBV28,TRBD1,14,CASSLLQGEGKLFF,TGTGCCAGCAGTTTATTACAGGGGGAGGGAAAACTGTTTTTT
few,TRBJ2-7,TRBV2,TRBD2,15,CASTIGIGGSYEQYF,TGTGCCAGCACTATAGGGATCGGGGGGTCCTACGAGCAGTACTTC
many,TRBJ2-7,TRBV7-8,TRBD1,15,CASSLAQGAPYEQYF,TGTGCCAGCAGCTTAGCGCAGGGGGCACCCTACGAGCAGTACTTC
.,TRBJ1-4,TRBV7-2,.,15,CASSSYQVKNEKLFF,TGTGCCAGCAGCTCATACCAGGTCAAAAATGAAAAACTGTTTTTT
.,TRBJ2-7,TRBV11-2,.,17,CASSLKKWGPSTHEQYF,TGTGCCAGCAGCTTAAAAAAGTGGGGGCCCTCCACCCACGAGCAGTACTTC
.,TRBJ2-2,TRBV2,TRBD1,14,CASRDRETTGELFF,TGTGCCAGCAGAGACAGGGAAACCACCGGGGAGCTGTTTTTT
few,TRBJ2-1,TRBV28,TRBD1,22,CASNLSPSKGAVGWSSYNEQFF,TGTGCCAGCAACCTCAGTCCTTCGAAGGGGGCGGTCGGGTGGAGCTCCTACAATGAGCAGTTCTTC
.,TRBJ1-6,TRBV27,.,13,CASSLRENSPLHF,TGTGCCAGCAGTTTGAGGGAGAATTCACCCCTCCACTTT
.,TRBJ2-3,TRBV27,TRBD2,14,CASGRGGSTDTQYF,TGTGCCAGTGGGCGGGGGGGGAGCACAGATACGCAGTATTTT
.,TRBJ1-4,TRBV27,.,18,CASSPIHRRVAGSGKLFF,TGTGCCAGCAGTCCAATCCATCGGAGGGTGGCCGGGAGTGGAAAACTGTTTTTT
.,TRBJ2-3,TRBV6-2/TRBV6-3,.,13,CASSTWTTDTQYF,TGTGCCAGCAGTACCTGGACTACAGATACGCAGTATTTT
.,TRBJ2-7,TRBV6-5,TRBD1,14,CASSSRDRGYEQYF,TGTGCCAGCAGTTCCCGGGACAGGGGTTACGAGCAGTACTTC
.,TRBJ2-3,TRBV27,TRBD2,14,CASSRGERTDTQYF,TGTGCCAGCTCCCGGGGGGAGCGCACAGATACGCAGTATTTT
few,TRBJ2-7,TRBV7-9,.,12,CASSEGLVEQYF,TGTGCCAGCAGCGAAGGACTTGTAGAGCAGTACTTC
.,TRBJ2-1,TRBV4-1,TRBD2,14,CASSQGWTSGEQFF,TGCGCCAGCAGCCAAGGGTGGACTAGCGGTGAGCAGTTCTTC
.,TRBJ2-5,TRBV19,TRBD1,14,CASSIGDRQETQYF,TGTGCCAGTAGTATCGGGGACAGGCAAGAGACCCAGTACTTC
.,TRBJ2-3,TRBV5-1,.,16,CASSLVLSGTTDTQYF,TGCGCCAGCAGCTTGGTTCTTAGCGGAACCACAGATACGCAGTATTTT
few,TRBJ2-3,TRBV27,TRBD2,16,CASSSLGLAGADTQYF,TGTGCCAGCAGTTCCCTGGGACTAGCAGGCGCAGATACGCAGTATTTT